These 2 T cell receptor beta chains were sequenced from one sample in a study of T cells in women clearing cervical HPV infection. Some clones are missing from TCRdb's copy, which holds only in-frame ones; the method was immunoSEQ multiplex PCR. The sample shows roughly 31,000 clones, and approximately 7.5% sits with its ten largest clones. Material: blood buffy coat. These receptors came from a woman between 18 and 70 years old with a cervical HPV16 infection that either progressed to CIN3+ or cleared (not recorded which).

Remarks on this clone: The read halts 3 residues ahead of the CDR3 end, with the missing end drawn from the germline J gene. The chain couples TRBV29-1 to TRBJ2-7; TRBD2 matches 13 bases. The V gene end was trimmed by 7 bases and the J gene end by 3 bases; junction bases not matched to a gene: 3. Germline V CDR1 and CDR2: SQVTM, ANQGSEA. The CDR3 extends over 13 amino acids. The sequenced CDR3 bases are TGCAGCGCCGGGACTAGCGGGAACTACGAG. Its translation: CSAGTSGNYE. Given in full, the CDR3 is CSAGTSGNYEQYF.

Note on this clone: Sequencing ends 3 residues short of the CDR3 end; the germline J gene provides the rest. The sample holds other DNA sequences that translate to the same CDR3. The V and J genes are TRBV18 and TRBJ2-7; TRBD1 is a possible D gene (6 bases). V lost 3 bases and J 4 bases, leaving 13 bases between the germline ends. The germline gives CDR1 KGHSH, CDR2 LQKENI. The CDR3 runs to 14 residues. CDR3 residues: CASSPTGYSYEQYF. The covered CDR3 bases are TGTGCCAGCTCACCCACAGGGTATTCTTACGAG. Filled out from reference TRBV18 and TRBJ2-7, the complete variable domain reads NAGVMQNPRHLVRRRGQEARLRCSPMKGHSHVYWYRQLPEEGLKFMVYLQKENIIDESGMPKERFSAEFPKEGPSILRIQQVVRGDSAAYFCASSPTGYSYEQYFGPGTRLTVT.